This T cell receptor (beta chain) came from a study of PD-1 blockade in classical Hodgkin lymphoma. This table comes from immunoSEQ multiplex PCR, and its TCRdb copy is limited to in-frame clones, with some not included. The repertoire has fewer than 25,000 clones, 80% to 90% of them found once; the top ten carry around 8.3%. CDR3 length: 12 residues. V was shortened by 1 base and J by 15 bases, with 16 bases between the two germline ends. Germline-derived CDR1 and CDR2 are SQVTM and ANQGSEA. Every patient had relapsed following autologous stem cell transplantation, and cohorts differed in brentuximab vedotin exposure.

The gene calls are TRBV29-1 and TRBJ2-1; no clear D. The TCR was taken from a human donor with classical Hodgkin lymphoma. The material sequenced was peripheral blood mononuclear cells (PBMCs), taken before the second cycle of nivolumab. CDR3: CSVEVSPQRRFF. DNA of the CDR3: TGCAGCGTTGAAGTTTCCCCCCAACGTCGGTTCTTC.